This TCR beta chain was sequenced for a study of cytomegalovirus exposure and HLA in healthy donors. Overall study context: Inside one of the first data releases sat tens of millions of unique TCRs taken from HLA-typed donors.

Primers for the PCR totalled 60 Vbeta and 13 Jbeta. TCRdb's table, derived via immunoSEQ multiplex PCR, lists solely in-frame clones and lacks some. Counted here are about 170,000 clones, more than 75% occurring once; the ten biggest clones make up about 1.6%. J gave up 2 bases and V 1 base, and 1 base lay outside the gene matches. Germline CDR1 is SNHLY and CDR2 is FYNNEI. The CDR3 runs to 15 residues. Sequenced material: PBMCs. This chain uses TRBV2 with TRBJ2-7; 11 nucleotides line up with TRBD2. The sequence came from a girl aged 10-17 years in good health and CMV-seropositive. The DNA of the CDR3 is TGTGCCAGCAGTGAAGAACTAGCGGGGGCCTACGAGCAGTACTTC. Encoded protein: CASSEELAGAYEQYF. Supplemented by reference TRBV2 and TRBJ2-7, the full variable domain reads EPEVTQTPSHQVTQMGQEVILRCVPISNHLYFYWYRQILGQKVEFLVSFYNNEISEKSEIFDDQFSVERPDGSNFTLKIRSTKLEDSAMYFCASSEELAGAYEQYFGPGTRLTVT.